These 5 T cell receptor beta chains originate from one sample sequenced in a study of blood T cell repertoires in COVID-19. Method: immunoSEQ multiplex PCR; TCRdb's copy keeps in-frame clones and lacks some. The repertoire holds 130,000 to 150,000 clones, 88% seen once, with roughly 1.2% in the top ten. The sequencing sample was made of PBMCs or T cells enriched from blood (not recorded which). These receptors were obtained from a woman aged 25 to 39 with acute COVID-19.

J is TRBJ2-7 and V is TRBV7-8; 9 bases match TRBD2. The V and J ends lost 1 base and 3 bases, in that order; junction bases with no gene match: 13. Germline lookup yields CDR1 SGHVS and CDR2 FQNEAQ. This CDR3 is 18 amino acids long. The CDR3 loop is CASSLGRLRISGSYEQYF. DNA for the CDR3: TGTGCCAGCAGCTTAGGACGTCTCCGTATTAGCGGGAGCTACGAGCAGTACTTC.

The rearrangement joins TRBV7-2 to TRBJ1-4, with D perhaps matching TRBD1 (5 bases). Between the trimmed V and J ends, which lost 5 bases and 0 bases, there was a span of 10 bases. The CDR3 consists of 15 residues. Germline V lookup: CDR1 SGHTA, CDR2 FQGNSA. CDR3 DNA sequence: TGTGCCAGCAGCCACAGGCTAGCAACTAATGAAAAACTGTTTTTT. Its protein product is CASSHRLATNEKLFF. The complete variable domain, with remaining parts taken from reference TRBV7-2 and TRBJ1-4, reads GAGVSQSPSNKVTEKGKDVELRCDPISGHTALYWYRQSLGQGLEFLIYFQGNSAPDKSGLPSDRFSAERTGGSVSTLTIQRTQQEDSAVYLCASSHRLATNEKLFFGSGTQLSVL.

This rearrangement joins TRBV25-1 to TRBJ2-7, with 12 bases lining up with TRBD1. CDR1 and CDR2 (germline): MGHDK, SYGVNS. The CDR3 has 15 residues. V lost 6 bases to trimming and J lost 6 bases; unmatched junction nucleotides: 9. DNA of the CDR3: TGTGCCAGCAGCCTAGGGGACAGGGGGCTCGTCGAGCAGTACTTC. Translation gives CASSLGDRGLVEQYF.

The sample holds a few counts of this clone. The J gene is TRBJ2-1, the V gene TRBV5-6; D remains ambiguous. The CDR3 length is 14 residues. The V gene lost 0 bases and the J gene lost 2 bases, with 6 bases spanning the gap. The germline CDR1 and CDR2 sequences are SGHDT and YYEEEE. The DNA of the CDR3 is TGTGCCAGCAGCTTGGGGCGGACCTACAATGAGCAGTTCTTC. Amino acid sequence: CASSLGRTYNEQFF. The variable domain in full, completed from reference TRBV5-6 and TRBJ2-1, reads DAGVTQSPTHLIKTRGQQVTLRCSPKSGHDTVSWYQQALGQGPQFIFQYYEEEERQRGNFPDRFSGHQFPNYSSELNVNALLLGDSALYLCASSLGRTYNEQFFGPGTRLTVL.

V usage is TRBV24-1 and J usage is TRBJ2-1, with TRBD2 identical over 8 bases. In germline, CDR1 is KGHDR, CDR2 SFDVKD. The junction had 8 bases not matched to a gene; V was cut back by 5 bases and J by 15 bases. The CDR3 extends over 12 amino acids. CDR3: CATSGGTSPPFF. The CDR3 DNA reads TGTGCCACCAGTGGTGGGACTAGTCCACCGTTCTTC.